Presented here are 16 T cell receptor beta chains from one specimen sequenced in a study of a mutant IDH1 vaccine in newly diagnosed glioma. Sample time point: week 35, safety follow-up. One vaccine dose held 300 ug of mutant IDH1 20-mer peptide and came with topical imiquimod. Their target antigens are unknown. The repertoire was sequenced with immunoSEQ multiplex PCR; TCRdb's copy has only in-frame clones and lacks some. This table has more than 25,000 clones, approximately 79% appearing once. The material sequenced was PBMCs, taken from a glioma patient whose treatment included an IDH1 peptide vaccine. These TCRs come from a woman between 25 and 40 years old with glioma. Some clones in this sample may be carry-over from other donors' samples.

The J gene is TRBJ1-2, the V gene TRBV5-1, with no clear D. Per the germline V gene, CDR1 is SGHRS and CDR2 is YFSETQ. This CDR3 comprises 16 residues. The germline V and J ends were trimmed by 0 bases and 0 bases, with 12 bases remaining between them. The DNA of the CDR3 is TGCGCCAGCAGCTTGGTATCAGGCCCCACTAACTATGGCTACACCTTC. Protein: CASSLVSGPTNYGYTF. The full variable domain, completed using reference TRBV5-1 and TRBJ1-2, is KAGVTQTPRYLIKTRGQQVTLSCSPISGHRSVSWYQQTPGQGLQFLFEYFSETQRNKGNFPGRFSGRQFSNSRSEMNVSTLELGDSALYLCASSLVSGPTNYGYTFGSGTRLTVV.

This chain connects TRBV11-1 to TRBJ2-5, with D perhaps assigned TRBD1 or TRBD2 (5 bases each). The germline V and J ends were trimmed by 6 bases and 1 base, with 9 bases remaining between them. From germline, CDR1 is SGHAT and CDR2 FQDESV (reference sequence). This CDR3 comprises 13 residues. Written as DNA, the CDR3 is TGTGCCAGCAGGCCGGGGCTCCAAGAGACCCAGTACTTC. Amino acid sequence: CASRPGLQETQYF.

CDR3 sequence: CASSPRGGGLSYEQYF. The CDR3 region has the DNA TGTGCCAGCAGCCCGAGAGGGGGGGGGCTCTCCTACGAGCAGTACTTC. V and J are TRBV5-4 and TRBJ2-7, with a possible D match to TRBD2 (7 bases). In germline, CDR1 is SGHNT, CDR2 YYREEE (reference sequence). The CDR3 consists of 16 residues. With 4 bases removed from V and 0 bases from J, the gap between germline ends came to 17 bases.

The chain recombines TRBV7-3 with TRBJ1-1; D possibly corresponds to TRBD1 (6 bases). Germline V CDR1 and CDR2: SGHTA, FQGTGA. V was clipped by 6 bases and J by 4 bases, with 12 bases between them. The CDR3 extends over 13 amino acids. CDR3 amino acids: CASSLGALTEAFF. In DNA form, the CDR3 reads TGTGCCAGCAGTCTGGGGGCTCTCACTGAAGCTTTCTTT.

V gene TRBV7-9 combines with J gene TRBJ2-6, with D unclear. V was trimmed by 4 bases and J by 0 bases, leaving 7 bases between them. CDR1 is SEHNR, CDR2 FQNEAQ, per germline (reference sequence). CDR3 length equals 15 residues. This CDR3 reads CASSYVSSGANVLTF. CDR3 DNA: TGTGCCAGCAGCTATGTAAGCTCTGGGGCCAACGTCCTGACTTTC.

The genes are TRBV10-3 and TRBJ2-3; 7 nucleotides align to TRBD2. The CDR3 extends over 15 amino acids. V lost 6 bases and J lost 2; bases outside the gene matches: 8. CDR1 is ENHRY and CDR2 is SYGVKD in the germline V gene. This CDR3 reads CAIRTSVTLTDTQYF. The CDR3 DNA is TGTGCCATCAGAACTAGCGTAACGCTCACAGATACGCAGTATTTT.

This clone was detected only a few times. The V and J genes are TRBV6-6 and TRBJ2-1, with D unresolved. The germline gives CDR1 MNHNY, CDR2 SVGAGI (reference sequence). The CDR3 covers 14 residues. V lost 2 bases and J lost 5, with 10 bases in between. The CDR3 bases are TGTGCCAGCAGTTACCCGAGTGGGCACAATGAGCAGTTCTTC. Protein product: CASSYPSGHNEQFF.

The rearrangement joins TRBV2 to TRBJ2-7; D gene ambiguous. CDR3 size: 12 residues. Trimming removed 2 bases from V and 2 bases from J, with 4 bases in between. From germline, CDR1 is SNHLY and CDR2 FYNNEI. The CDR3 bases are TGTGCCAGCAGTGAAACCGCCTACGAGCAGTACTTC. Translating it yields CASSETAYEQYF.

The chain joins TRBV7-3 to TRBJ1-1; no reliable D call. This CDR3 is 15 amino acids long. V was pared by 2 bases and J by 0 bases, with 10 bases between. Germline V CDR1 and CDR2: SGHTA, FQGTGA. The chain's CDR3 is CASSLVGNVNTEAFF. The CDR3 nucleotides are TGTGCCAGCAGCTTAGTAGGGAATGTGAACACTGAAGCTTTCTTT.

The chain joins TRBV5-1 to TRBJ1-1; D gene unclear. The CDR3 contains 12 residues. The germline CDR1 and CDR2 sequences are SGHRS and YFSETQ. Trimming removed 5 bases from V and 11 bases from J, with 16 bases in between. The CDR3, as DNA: TGCGCCAGCAGTAGTGGGGAGGACCGGGCTTTCTTT. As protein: CASSSGEDRAFF.

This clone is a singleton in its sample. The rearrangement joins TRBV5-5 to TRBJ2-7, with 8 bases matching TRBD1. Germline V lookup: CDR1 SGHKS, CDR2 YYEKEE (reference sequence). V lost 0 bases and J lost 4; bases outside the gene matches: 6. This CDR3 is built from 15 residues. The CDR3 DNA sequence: TGTGCCAGCAGCTTGGAGGGCAGGACAGGGTACGAGCAGTACTTC. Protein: CASSLEGRTGYEQYF.

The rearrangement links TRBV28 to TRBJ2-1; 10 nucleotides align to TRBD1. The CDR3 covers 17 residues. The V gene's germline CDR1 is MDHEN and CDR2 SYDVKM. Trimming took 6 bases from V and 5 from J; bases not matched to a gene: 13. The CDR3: CASSTYRDRGEDNEQFF. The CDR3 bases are TGTGCCAGCAGCACATACCGGGACAGGGGTGAGGACAATGAGCAGTTCTTC.

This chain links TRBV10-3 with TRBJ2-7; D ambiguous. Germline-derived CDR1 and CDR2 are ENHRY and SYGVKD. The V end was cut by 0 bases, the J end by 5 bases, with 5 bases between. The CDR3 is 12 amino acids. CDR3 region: CAISESPHEQYF. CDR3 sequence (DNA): TGTGCCATCAGTGAGTCCCCGCACGAGCAGTACTTC.

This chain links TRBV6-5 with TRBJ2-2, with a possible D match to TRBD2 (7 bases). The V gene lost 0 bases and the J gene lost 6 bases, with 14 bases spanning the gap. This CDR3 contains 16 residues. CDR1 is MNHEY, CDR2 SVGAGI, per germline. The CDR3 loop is CASSYSRGGFAGELFF. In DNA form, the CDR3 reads TGTGCCAGCAGTTACTCGAGGGGGGGTTTCGCCGGGGAGCTGTTTTTT.

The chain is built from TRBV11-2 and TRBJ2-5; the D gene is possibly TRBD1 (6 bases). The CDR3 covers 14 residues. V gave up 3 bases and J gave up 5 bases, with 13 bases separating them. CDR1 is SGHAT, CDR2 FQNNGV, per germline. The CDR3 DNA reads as TGTGCCAGCAGCTTCCAGGGGTTCTATGAGACCCAGTACTTC. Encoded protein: CASSFQGFYETQYF. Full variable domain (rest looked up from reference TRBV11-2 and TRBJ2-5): EAGVAQSPRYKIIEKRQSVAFWCNPISGHATLYWYQQILGQGPKLLIQFQNNGVVDDSQLPKDRFSAERLKGVDSTLKIQPAKLEDSAVYLCASSFQGFYETQYFGPGTRLLVL.

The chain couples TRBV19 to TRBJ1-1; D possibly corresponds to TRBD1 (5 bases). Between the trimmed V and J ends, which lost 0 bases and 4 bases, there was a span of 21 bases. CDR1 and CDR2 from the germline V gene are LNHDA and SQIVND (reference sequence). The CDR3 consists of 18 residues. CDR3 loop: CASSIDRRGGTWTTEAFF. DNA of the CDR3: TGTGCCAGTAGTATAGATAGGAGAGGTGGGACCTGGACCACTGAAGCTTTCTTT.